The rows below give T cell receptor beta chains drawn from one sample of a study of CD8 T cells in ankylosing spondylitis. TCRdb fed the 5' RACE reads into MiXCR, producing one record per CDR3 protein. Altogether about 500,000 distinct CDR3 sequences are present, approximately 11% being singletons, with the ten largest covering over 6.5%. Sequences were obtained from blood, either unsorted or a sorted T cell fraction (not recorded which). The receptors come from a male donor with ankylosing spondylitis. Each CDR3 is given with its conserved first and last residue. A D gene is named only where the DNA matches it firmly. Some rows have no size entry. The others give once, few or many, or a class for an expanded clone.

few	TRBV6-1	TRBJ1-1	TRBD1	TGTGCCAGCAGTCAAGATCTTGTACAGGGGTTCGGTTTCTTT	CASSQDLVQGFGFF
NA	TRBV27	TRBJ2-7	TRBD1	TGTGCCAGCAGTTTATCCGACAGGGGTCCACTCGAGCAGTACTTC	CASSLSDRGPLEQYF
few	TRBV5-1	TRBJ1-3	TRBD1	TGCGCCAGCAGCAAGGACAGGAATTACGGTGGAAACACCATATATTTT	CASSKDRNYGGNTIYF
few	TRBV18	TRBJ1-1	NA	TGTGCCAGCTCACCAGCGACAGAAGTCACTGAAGCTTTCTTT	CASSPATEVTEAFF
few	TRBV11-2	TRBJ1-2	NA	TGTGCCAGCAGCCTCACGATCGGGACCGCCGCGTATCTTAACTATGGCTACACCTTC	CASSLTIGTAAYLNYGYTF
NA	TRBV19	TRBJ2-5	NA	TGTGCCAGTAGTATTACTGCGGCACAAGAGACCCAGTACTTC	CASSITAAQETQYF
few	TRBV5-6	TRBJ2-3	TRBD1	TGTGCCAGCAGCCCATGGGACAGGCGCACAGATACGCAGTATTTT	CASSPWDRRTDTQYF
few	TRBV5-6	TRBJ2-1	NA	TGTGCCAGCAGCTTGGTTACTAGGGTCGAGGGTGAGCAGTTCTTC	CASSLVTRVEGEQFF
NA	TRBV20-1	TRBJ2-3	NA	TGCAGTGCTAGGAGGGGGACGGGATTGGTTCGGACGCAGTATTTT	CSARRGTGLVRTQYF
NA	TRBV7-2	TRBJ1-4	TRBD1	TGTGCCAGCAGCTTGGACAGGGGGCCGGATGAAAAACTGTTTTTT	CASSLDRGPDEKLFF
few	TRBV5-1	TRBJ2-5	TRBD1	TGCGCCAGCAGTTTGGGGACAGCCAGCCAAGAGACCCAGTACTTC	CASSLGTASQETQYF
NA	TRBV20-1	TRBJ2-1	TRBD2	TGCAGTGCTCTCCTTAGCGGGAGTTACAATGAGCAGTTCTTC	CSALLSGSYNEQFF
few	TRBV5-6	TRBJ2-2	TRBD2	TGTGCCAGCAGACGAAGACTAGCGGGGAACACCGGGGAGCTGTTTTTT	CASRRRLAGNTGELFF
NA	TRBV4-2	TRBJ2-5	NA	TGTGCCAGCAGCCAAAAAGGGCAGGCCGTACAAGAGACCCAGTACTTC	CASSQKGQAVQETQYF
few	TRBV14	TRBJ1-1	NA	TGTGCCAGCAGCCCTGGGTGGGTCGACCTGAACACTGAAGCTTTCTTT	CASSPGWVDLNTEAFF
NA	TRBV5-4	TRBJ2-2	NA	TGTGCCAGCAGCTTGGAGGAGACCCCGAACACCGGGGAGCTGTTTTTT	CASSLEETPNTGELFF
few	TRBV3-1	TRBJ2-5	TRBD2	TGTGCCAGCAGCCAACGCGGAGCGGGGGTTCAAGAGACCCAGTACTTC	CASSQRGAGVQETQYF
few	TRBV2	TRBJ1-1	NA	TGTGCCAGCAGAGAAGGAATAGGGACGGGCACTGAAGCTTTCTTT	CASREGIGTGTEAFF
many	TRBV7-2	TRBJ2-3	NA	TGTGCCAGCAGCCCCCCCACAGATACGCAGTATTTT	CASSPPTDTQYF
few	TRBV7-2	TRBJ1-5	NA	TGTGCCAGCAGCTCGGACAGTATAAATCAGCCCCAGCATTTT	CASSSDSINQPQHF
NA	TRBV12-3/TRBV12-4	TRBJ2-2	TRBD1	TGTGCCAGCAGTTTCGCCGGGACAGGGGTAACCGGGGAGCTGTTTTTT	CASSFAGTGVTGELFF
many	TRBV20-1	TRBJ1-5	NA	TGCAGTGCTAGAACCGGTTATAGCAATCAGCCCCAGCATTTT	CSARTGYSNQPQHF
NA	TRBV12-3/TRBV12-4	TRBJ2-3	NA	TGTGCCAGCATCCTCGGGGCTAGCACAGATACGCAGTATTTT	CASILGASTDTQYF
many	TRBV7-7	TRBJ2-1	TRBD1	TGTGCCAGCAGCTTAGACAGGGGCAATGAGCAGTTCTTC	CASSLDRGNEQFF
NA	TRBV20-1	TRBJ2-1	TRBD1	TGCAGTGCTAGGGCGGACAGGGGATCAGATGAGCAGTTCTTC	CSARADRGSDEQFF
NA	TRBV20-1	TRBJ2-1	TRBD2	TGCAGTGCAATGGAGGGGCTAGCGGACTACAATGAGCAGTTCTTC	CSAMEGLADYNEQFF
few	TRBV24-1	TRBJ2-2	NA	TGTGCCACCAGTGAGGGGACAATGAACACCGGGGAGCTGTTTTTT	CATSEGTMNTGELFF
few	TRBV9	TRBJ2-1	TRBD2	TGTGCCAGCAGCGTAGGACTAGCCTCCTACAATGAGCAGTTCTTC	CASSVGLASYNEQFF
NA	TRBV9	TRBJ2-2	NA	TGTGCCAGCAGCGCCTACAACACCGGGGAGCTGTTTTTT	CASSAYNTGELFF
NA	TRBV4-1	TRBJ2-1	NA	TGCGCCAGCAGCCAAGAGGTTGGCGGGAACTCCTACAATGAGCAGTTCTTC	CASSQEVGGNSYNEQFF
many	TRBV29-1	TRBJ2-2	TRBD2	TGCAGCGTTGAAGATCAGCGGGGACTAGCTTCCACCGGGGAGCTGTTTTTT	CSVEDQRGLASTGELFF
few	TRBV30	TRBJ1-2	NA	TGTGCCGGGAGGAGGGACCGAGGCTGGGGCTACACCTTC	CAGRRDRGWGYTF
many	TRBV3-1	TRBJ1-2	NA	TGTGCCAGCAGCCAAGCAAACACAGGGTTCTACTATGGCTACACCTTC	CASSQANTGFYYGYTF
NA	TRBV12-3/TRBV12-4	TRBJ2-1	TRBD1	TGTGCCAGCAGTTGGGACAGGCTCCGGACCTACAATGAGCAGTTCTTC	CASSWDRLRTYNEQFF
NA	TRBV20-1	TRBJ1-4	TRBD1	TGCAGTGCTCCCAATAGACAGGGGGCGAATGAAAAACTGTTTTTT	CSAPNRQGANEKLFF
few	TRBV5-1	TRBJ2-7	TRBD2	TGCGCCAGCAGCTCGGGACTAGCGGGAGGCATCGGGTACGAGCAGTACTTC	CASSSGLAGGIGYEQYF
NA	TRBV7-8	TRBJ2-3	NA	TGTGCCACGACCCCTTGGTTGGCTAGCACAGATACGCAGTATTTT	CATTPWLASTDTQYF
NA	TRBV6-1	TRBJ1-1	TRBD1	TGTGCCAGCAGCCGGACAGGGGGCGTGAGGACTGAAGCTTTCTTT	CASSRTGGVRTEAFF
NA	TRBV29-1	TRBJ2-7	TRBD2	TGCAGCGTTGGACGGGAGGGCAGCTCCTACGAGCAGTACTTC	CSVGREGSSYEQYF
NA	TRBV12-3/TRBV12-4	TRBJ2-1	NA	TGTGCCAGCAGTCAAAGACGGGTCAACACCGATTCCTACAATGAGCAGTTCTTC	CASSQRRVNTDSYNEQFF
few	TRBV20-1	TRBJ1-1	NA	TGCAGTGCCGGGGGGGGGACTGAAGCTTTCTTT	CSAGGGTEAFF
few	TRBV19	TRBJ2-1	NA	TGTGCCAGTAGTACCCCCGATGCGCGGGAGCAGTTCTTC	CASSTPDAREQFF
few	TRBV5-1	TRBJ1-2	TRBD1	TGCGCCAGCAGCTTATACAGGGGTAGCTACACCTTC	CASSLYRGSYTF
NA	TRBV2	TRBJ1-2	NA	TGTGCCAGCAGGAATGGTCCCTATGGCTACACCTTC	CASRNGPYGYTF
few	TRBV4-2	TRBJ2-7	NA	TGTGCCAGCAGCCGGGAGCCGGGCGAGCAGTACTTC	CASSREPGEQYF
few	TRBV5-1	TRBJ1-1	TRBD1	TGCGCCAGCAGCACTCAGGGACAGGCGACTGAAGCTTTCTTT	CASSTQGQATEAFF
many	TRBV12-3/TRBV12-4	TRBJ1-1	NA	TGTGCCAGCAGTCGGATCCGGGAACACATGAACACTGAAGCTTTCTTT	CASSRIREHMNTEAFF
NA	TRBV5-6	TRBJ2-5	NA	TGTGCCAGCAGCTCTGTCGAGACCCAGTACTTC	CASSSVETQYF
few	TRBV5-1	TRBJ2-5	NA	TGCGCCAGCAGCTTGTCGCTCTCCCAAGAGACCCAGTACTTC	CASSLSLSQETQYF
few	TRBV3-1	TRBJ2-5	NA	TGTGCCAGCACCAAAAGGAGGGTAGAGACCCAGTACTTC	CASTKRRVETQYF
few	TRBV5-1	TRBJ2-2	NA	TGCGCCAGCAGCCCGGAGCCCGGTAGCGGGGAGCTGTTTTTT	CASSPEPGSGELFF
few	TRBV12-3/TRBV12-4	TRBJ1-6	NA	TGTGCCAGCAGCCGGGAGGGTAATTCTTCACCCCTCCACTTT	CASSREGNSSPLHF
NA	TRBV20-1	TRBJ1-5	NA	TGCAGTGCTAGTTCCGCGGCACACGATCAGCCCCAGCATTTT	CSASSAAHDQPQHF
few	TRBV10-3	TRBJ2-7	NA	TGTGCCATCAGTGAGGGACTGATCTACGAGCAGTACTTC	CAISEGLIYEQYF